This T cell receptor (beta chain) comes out of a study of cytomegalovirus exposure and HLA in healthy donors. Turning to the study itself: From HLA-typed donors, an early data release held roughly 89 million unique TCRs. Whole-study results and caveats: Earlier findings revealed that most TCR beta V segments proved productive either about 87% or about 30% of the time. Some 16,000 TCR beta sequences were associated with HLA alleles at 0.05 false discovery rate in a later analysis.

V lost 4 bases to trimming and J lost 0 bases; unmatched junction nucleotides: 7. Germline V gene data show CDR1 as LGHNA and CDR2 as YNFKEQ. The CDR3 is 16 amino acids. The PCR made use of 60 Vbeta and 13 Jbeta primers. The repertoire was sequenced with immunoSEQ multiplex PCR; TCRdb's copy has only in-frame clones and lacks some. The sample includes about 48,000 clones. In the case of this clone: Its antigen is unidentified.

Sequenced material: PBMCs. This TCR derives from a woman aged 40 to 50 in good health and CMV-seronegative. The chain recombines TRBV4-2 with TRBJ2-3; 7 bases agree with TRBD1. The CDR3 region is CASSRSGTESTDTQYF. In DNA, the CDR3 is TGTGCCAGCAGCCGATCCGGGACAGAGAGCACAGATACGCAGTATTTT.